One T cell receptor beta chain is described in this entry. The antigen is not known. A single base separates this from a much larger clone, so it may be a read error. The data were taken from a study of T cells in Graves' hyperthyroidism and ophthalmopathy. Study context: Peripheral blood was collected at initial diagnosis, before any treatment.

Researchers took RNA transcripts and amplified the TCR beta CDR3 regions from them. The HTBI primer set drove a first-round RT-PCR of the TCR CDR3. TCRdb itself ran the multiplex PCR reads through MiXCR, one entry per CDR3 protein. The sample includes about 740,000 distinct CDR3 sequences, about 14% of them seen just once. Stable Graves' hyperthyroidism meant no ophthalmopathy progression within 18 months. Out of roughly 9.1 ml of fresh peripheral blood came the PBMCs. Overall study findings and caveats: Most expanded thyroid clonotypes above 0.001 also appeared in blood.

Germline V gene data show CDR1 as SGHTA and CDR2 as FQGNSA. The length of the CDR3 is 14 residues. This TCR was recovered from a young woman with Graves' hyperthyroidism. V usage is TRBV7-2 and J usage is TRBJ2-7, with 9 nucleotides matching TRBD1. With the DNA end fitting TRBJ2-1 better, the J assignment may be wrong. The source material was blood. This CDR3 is CASRPDRGSYEQFF. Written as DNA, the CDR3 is TGTGCCAGCAGACCTGACAGGGGGTCCTACGAGCAGTTCTTC.